Listed below are T cell receptor beta chains from one sample, sequenced in a study of beta chain features in type 1 diabetes. Sequenced by immunoSEQ multiplex PCR; TCRdb stores in-frame clones only, minus some. The table lists 400,000 to 600,000 clones, 30% of them singletons. Sequenced: naive CD4+ T cells from blood. The receptors come from a man aged 18 to 29 in good health. CDR3s include the opening cysteine and the closing phenylalanine or tryptophan. The order of the fields is clone size, D gene, V gene, J gene, CDR3 DNA, CDR3 protein. The D gene is left open where the match is weak. Only part of the rows carry a size: once, few, many, or a class if the clone is expanded.

few	-	TRBV28	TRBJ2-1	TGTGCCAGCAGCTTACTAGCCAATGAGCAGTTCTTC	CASSLLANEQFF
few	-	TRBV29-1	TRBJ1-5	TGCAGCGTTGGGACAGACAATCAGCCCCAGCATTTT	CSVGTDNQPQHF
-	-	TRBV14	TRBJ2-7	TGTGCCAGCAGCCAAAACCAGGGAGACGAGCAGTACTTC	CASSQNQGDEQYF
-	TRBD1	TRBV29-1	TRBJ1-3	TGCAGCGGCCTGGACAGGGTGGGAAACACCATATATTTT	CSGLDRVGNTIYF
few	-	TRBV30	TRBJ1-2	TGTGCCTGGAGTGTAGGGGATCACTATGGCTACACCTTC	CAWSVGDHYGYTF
few	TRBD2	TRBV30	TRBJ2-5	TGTGCCTGGAGTAGCGGGAGCCGGCAGACCCAGTACTTC	CAWSSGSRQTQYF
-	TRBD1	TRBV28	TRBJ2-5	TGTGCCAGCAGTGCCCGACAGGGTTCGTCCCAGTACTTC	CASSARQGSSQYF
once	TRBD1	TRBV5-4	TRBJ2-3	TGTGCCAGCAGCCTTCCCCAGGGGGCGATCGGCACAGATACGCAGTATTTT	CASSLPQGAIGTDTQYF
-	-	TRBV9	TRBJ1-2	TGTGCCAGCAGCGTAGACGCGGGCGGTGGCTACACCTTC	CASSVDAGGGYTF
-	TRBD1	TRBV7-9	TRBJ2-1	TGTGCCAGCAGCTCGACAGGGTACAATGAGCAGTTCTTC	CASSSTGYNEQFF
-	-	TRBV20-1	TRBJ1-5	TGCAGTGCTATGGATCAGCCCCAGCATTTT	CSAMDQPQHF
few	-	TRBV30	TRBJ1-5	TGTGCCTGGAGTGTAGGTGGCAATCAGCCCCAGCATTTT	CAWSVGGNQPQHF
-	TRBD2	TRBV30	TRBJ2-1	TGTGCCTGGGGCCGACTAGCGGTTTACAATGAGCAGTTCTTC	CAWGRLAVYNEQFF
-	-	TRBV19	TRBJ2-7	TGTGCCACCTTAGGGCGGTCGGCAAAAGGCTACGAGCAGTACTTC	CATLGRSAKGYEQYF
few	-	TRBV11-2	TRBJ2-5	TGTGCCAGCAGCTTAGGTAACACAGCAGGGACCCAGTACTTC	CASSLGNTAGTQYF
few	TRBD1	TRBV10-3	TRBJ1-1	TGTGCCATCAGAGGACAGGGCGGAGTCACTGAAGCTTTCTTT	CAIRGQGGVTEAFF
few	TRBD1	TRBV5-1	TRBJ2-6	TGCGCCAGCAGCCTTACAGGGGCTGGGGCCAACGTCCTGACTTTC	CASSLTGAGANVLTF
-	-	TRBV29-1	TRBJ2-1	TGCAGCGTAGGACGGGGCAATGAGCAGTTCTTC	CSVGRGNEQFF
few	TRBD1	TRBV7-2	TRBJ2-3	TGTGCCAGCAGCTCCCGGACAGGGGCAGTGGATACGCAGTATTTT	CASSSRTGAVDTQYF
-	-	TRBV2	TRBJ2-3	TGTGCCAGCAGGTCCTCGGTAGCGGAAGGAGTCACAGATACGCAGTATTTT	CASRSSVAEGVTDTQYF
few	TRBD2	TRBV5-1	TRBJ2-6	TGCGCCAGCAGCCCCCCGGATAGCGGGAGAACTGGGGCCAACGTCCTGACTTTC	CASSPPDSGRTGANVLTF
-	TRBD2	TRBV28	TRBJ2-7	TGTGCCAGCAGTCCCTGGCAGGGATTCGGCGGGAGGGCCAGTAACGAGCAGTACTTC	CASSPWQGFGGRASNEQYF
once	TRBD1	TRBV5-4	TRBJ2-7	TGTGCCAGCAGCTCAGCCCGGGACAGCTACGAGCAGTACTTC	CASSSARDSYEQYF
once	-	TRBV4-3	TRBJ2-1	TGCGCCAGCAGCCAAGAGGGAGGCGGGATCGTGGTGCATGAGCAGTTCTTC	CASSQEGGGIVVHEQFF
-	-	TRBV7-3	TRBJ2-6	TGTGCCAGCAGCTTAGGAGGGGCCTCTGGGGCCAACGTCCTGACTTTC	CASSLGGASGANVLTF
-	-	TRBV6-5	TRBJ2-3	TGTGCCAGCAGTTACTCGGTGGGGGGCACAGATACGCAGTATTTT	CASSYSVGGTDTQYF
few	-	TRBV9	TRBJ2-3	TGTGCCAGCAGCGTAGTTGCGGATACGCAGTATTTT	CASSVVADTQYF
-	-	TRBV29-1	TRBJ1-1	TGCAGCGTTGGTGGGTTTGGGTACACTGAAGCTTTCTTT	CSVGGFGYTEAFF
few	-	TRBV9	TRBJ2-3	TGTGCCAGCAACAACCAGTGGACCACAGATACGCAGTATTTT	CASNNQWTTDTQYF
few	-	TRBV4-2	TRBJ2-1	TGTGCCAGCAGCCAAGGGCCGGAACTATACAATGAGCAGTTCTTC	CASSQGPELYNEQFF
-	-	TRBV30	TRBJ2-2	TGTGCCTGGACCCCTCGGACCGGGGAGCTGTTTTTT	CAWTPRTGELFF
-	TRBD1	TRBV4-2	TRBJ1-4	TGTGCCAGCAGCCAAGGGGACAGGGCAAATGAAAAACTGTTTTTT	CASSQGDRANEKLFF
-	-	TRBV9	TRBJ2-5	TGTGCCAGCAGCGTAGCTCAGCTCCAAGAGACCCAGTACTTC	CASSVAQLQETQYF
-	TRBD2	TRBV9	TRBJ2-2	TGTGCCAGCAGCTCATTAGCGGGAACTAGCACCGGGGAGCTGTTTTTT	CASSSLAGTSTGELFF
-	-	TRBV15	TRBJ2-3	TGTGCCACCAGCCCCGGACCAGGCACGCAGTATTTT	CATSPGPGTQYF
-	-	TRBV7-6	TRBJ2-1	TGTGCCAGCACCGCCCAGGGGGGGGATCTCTACAATGAGCAGTTCTTC	CASTAQGGDLYNEQFF
-	-	TRBV6-5	TRBJ2-2	TGTGCCAGCAGCCAGACTAGTACCCCCGGGGAGCTGTTTTTT	CASSQTSTPGELFF
few	-	TRBV14	TRBJ1-1	TGTGCCAGCAGCCAGAGTCAGATTGAAGCTTTCTTT	CASSQSQIEAFF
-	-	TRBV21-1	TRBJ2-5	TGTGCCAGCAGCTCAACACTGGACGGAGGTCAAGAGACCCAGTACTTC	CASSSTLDGGQETQYF
few	TRBD2	TRBV30	TRBJ2-2	TGTGCCTGGAGCAAGCGGGAGGACGGGGAGCTGTTTTTT	CAWSKREDGELFF
-	-	TRBV30	TRBJ2-2	TGTGCCTGGAGTCGACTCGACCCCGCGAACACCGGGGAGCTGTTTTTT	CAWSRLDPANTGELFF
-	-	TRBV14	TRBJ2-5	TGTGCCAGCAGCCAAGACGCTAAGACTCTGCGGGAGACCCAGTACTTC	CASSQDAKTLRETQYF
-	TRBD1	TRBV15	TRBJ2-5	TGTGCCACCAGCAGAAGGGACAGGGTGGGAGAGACCCAGTACTTC	CATSRRDRVGETQYF
once	-	TRBV2	TRBJ2-2	TGTGCCAGCAGCTTCTTGGGAGGCGGCACCGGGGAGCTGTTTTTT	CASSFLGGGTGELFF
-	-	TRBV7-9	TRBJ2-3	TGTGCCAGCAGCTTACGACAGGTCAGCACAGATACGCAGTATTTT	CASSLRQVSTDTQYF
-	-	TRBV6-5	TRBJ2-3	TGTGCCAGCAGTTACCAGATTGGACAGCCCGAAGATACGCAGTATTTT	CASSYQIGQPEDTQYF
few	-	TRBV7-9	TRBJ2-1	TGTGCCAGCAGCTTTGCCGGGGGCAATGAGCAGTTCTTC	CASSFAGGNEQFF
-	TRBD1	TRBV9	TRBJ2-3	TGTGCCAGCAGCGTAGTACAGGGGCCCAGAGATACGCAGTATTTT	CASSVVQGPRDTQYF
-	TRBD2	TRBV7-2	TRBJ2-3	TGTGCCAGCAGCTTAGCGAGGTCTAGCGGGAGTTACACAGATACGCAGTATTTT	CASSLARSSGSYTDTQYF
-	-	TRBV2	TRBJ1-5	TGTGCCAGCAGTGACGAGTTCCAGCCCCAGCATTTT	CASSDEFQPQHF
-	TRBD1	TRBV29-1	TRBJ1-2	TGCAGCGTAGCGACAGGGGGCCATGGCTACACCTTC	CSVATGGHGYTF
few	TRBD1	TRBV9	TRBJ2-7	TGTGCCAGCAGCGTAACCCGGGACAGCTACGAGCAGTACTTC	CASSVTRDSYEQYF
few	TRBD2	TRBV29-1	TRBJ2-7	TGCAGCGGGGCCGAGGGAGCGGGAGGGTACGAGCAGTACTTC	CSGAEGAGGYEQYF
-	TRBD2	TRBV7-9	TRBJ2-1	TGTGCCAGCAGCTTAACGGTCCACGGGGGGTTCAATGAGCAGTTCTTC	CASSLTVHGGFNEQFF
few	TRBD1	TRBV30	TRBJ2-5	TGTGCCTGGGACAGGGGGCAAGAGACCCAGTACTTC	CAWDRGQETQYF